This T cell receptor beta chain was sequenced in a study of shared clonotypes between healthy human individuals. It was across several immunoSEQ plates that each subset's genomic DNA was evenly split. Repertoires were generated with immunoSEQ multiplex PCR, while TCRdb's copy carries only in-frame clones and drops some. Here the sample spans about 1,900,000 clones, approximately 95% being singletons. Notes on the study in general: Sampling involved blood alone; tissue repertoires likely differ.

Germline assignment: CDR1 MNHNY and CDR2 SVGAGI (reference sequence). This CDR3 has 13 amino acids. Trimming cost V 2 bases and J 4 bases, with 9 bases left between them. The naive CD8 fraction comprised CD45RO-negative cells positively selected for CCR7 and excluded terminally differentiated effector memory CD45RA+ cells. Of note for this clone: What it recognizes is unknown.

The sample consisted of naive CD8+ T cells sorted from blood. This chain uses TRBV6-6 with TRBJ2-7, with TRBD2 as a possible D gene (6 bases). This clonotype was obtained from a man younger than 35 in good health. The CDR3 bases are TGTGCCAGCAGTTACGGAGGGTATTACGAGCAGTACTTC. It translates to CASSYGGYYEQYF.